These T cell receptor beta chains were read from a single sample in a study of T cells after yellow fever vaccination. Using its own MiXCR run on the 5' RACE reads, TCRdb lists one record per CDR3 protein. This table has approximately 34,000 distinct CDR3 sequences, about 10% appearing once. The sequences come from PBMCs, either bulk or a sorted T-cell subset (CD4+, CD8+, memory, or dextramer-sorted; not recorded which), collected less than 16 days after the first yellow fever vaccination. All receptors come from a man between 18 and 35 years old who received the YFV17D yellow fever vaccine. CDR3s include the opening cysteine and the closing phenylalanine or tryptophan. D genes are given only for firm matches. Only some rows state a clone size, as once, few, many or a class for expanded clones.

j_call: TRBJ2-1; v_call: TRBV5-1; d_call: -; clone_size: many; cdr3_aa: CASSLPSPGTYNEQFF; cdr3_nt: TGCGCCAGCAGCCTTCCATCCCCAGGGACCTACAATGAGCAGTTCTTC
j_call: TRBJ2-1; v_call: TRBV11-1; d_call: -; clone_size: many; cdr3_aa: CASSLAANNEQFF; cdr3_nt: TGTGCCAGCAGCTTAGCAGCTAACAATGAGCAGTTCTTC
j_call: TRBJ2-3; v_call: TRBV27; d_call: -; clone_size: many; cdr3_aa: CASSLTGISTDTQYF; cdr3_nt: TGTGCCAGCAGTTTAACCGGGATTAGCACAGATACGCAGTATTTT
j_call: TRBJ1-5; v_call: TRBV20-1; d_call: -; clone_size: many; cdr3_aa: CSARDPSGHQPQHF; cdr3_nt: TGCAGTGCTAGAGATCCATCGGGCCATCAGCCCCAGCATTTT
j_call: TRBJ2-5; v_call: TRBV2; d_call: -; clone_size: many; cdr3_aa: CADGETETQYF; cdr3_nt: TGTGCCGACGGGGAGACGGAGACCCAGTACTTC
j_call: TRBJ1-1; v_call: TRBV5-1; d_call: -; clone_size: many; cdr3_aa: CASSLVGENTEAFF; cdr3_nt: TGCGCCAGCAGCTTGGTCGGGGAGAACACTGAAGCTTTCTTT
j_call: TRBJ2-3; v_call: TRBV4-3; d_call: -; clone_size: many; cdr3_aa: CASSPPRADTQYF; cdr3_nt: TGCGCCAGCAGCCCCCCGAGGGCCGATACGCAGTATTTT
j_call: TRBJ2-2; v_call: TRBV19; d_call: TRBD1; clone_size: many; cdr3_aa: CASSRGQGRLDTGELFF; cdr3_nt: TGTGCCAGTAGTAGGGGACAGGGGAGGCTCGACACCGGGGAGCTGTTTTTT
j_call: TRBJ2-5; v_call: TRBV6-5; d_call: TRBD2; clone_size: many; cdr3_aa: CASSYPAGQETQYF; cdr3_nt: TGTGCCAGCAGTTACCCAGCGGGGCAAGAGACCCAGTACTTC
j_call: TRBJ2-3; v_call: TRBV7-2; d_call: TRBD2; clone_size: many; cdr3_aa: CASRRSSGGAIDTQYF; cdr3_nt: TGTGCCAGCAGACGATCTAGCGGGGGGGCCATAGATACGCAGTATTTT
j_call: TRBJ2-3; v_call: TRBV7-9; d_call: TRBD1; clone_size: many; cdr3_aa: CASSLTGSTDTQYF; cdr3_nt: TGTGCCAGCAGCTTGACAGGGAGCACAGATACGCAGTATTTT
j_call: TRBJ2-3; v_call: TRBV6-5; d_call: -; clone_size: many; cdr3_aa: CASSYTSGGQRLTDTQYF; cdr3_nt: TGTGCCAGCAGTTATACCTCCGGAGGACAGCGTCTCACAGATACGCAGTATTTT
j_call: TRBJ2-5; v_call: TRBV5-6; d_call: -; clone_size: many; cdr3_aa: CASSWDRQETQYF; cdr3_nt: TGTGCCAGCAGCTGGGACCGTCAGGAGACCCAGTACTTC
j_call: TRBJ2-5; v_call: TRBV6-5; d_call: TRBD2; clone_size: many; cdr3_aa: CASSYPSGGTLGETQYF; cdr3_nt: TGTGCCAGCAGTTACCCGAGCGGGGGGACCCTCGGGGAGACCCAGTACTTC
j_call: TRBJ2-2; v_call: TRBV20-1; d_call: -; clone_size: many; cdr3_aa: CSAPPSGGRGTGELFF; cdr3_nt: TGCAGTGCTCCGCCCTCGGGGGGCCGTGGCACCGGGGAGCTGTTTTTT
j_call: TRBJ2-3; v_call: TRBV6-2/TRBV6-3; d_call: -; clone_size: many; cdr3_aa: CASSGHHTDTQYF; cdr3_nt: TGTGCCAGCAGCGGACACCATACAGATACGCAGTATTTT
j_call: TRBJ2-2; v_call: TRBV5-4; d_call: TRBD2; clone_size: many; cdr3_aa: CASSTGTSVTNTGELFF; cdr3_nt: TGTGCCAGCAGTACCGGGACTAGCGTGACGAACACCGGGGAGCTGTTTTTT
j_call: TRBJ1-6; v_call: TRBV12-3/TRBV12-4; d_call: -; clone_size: many; cdr3_aa: CASSLRDPRDSPLHF; cdr3_nt: TGTGCCAGCAGCCTTCGGGACCCTAGGGACTCACCCCTCCACTTT
j_call: TRBJ2-5; v_call: TRBV27; d_call: TRBD1; clone_size: many; cdr3_aa: CASRTGGETQYF; cdr3_nt: TGTGCCAGCAGAACAGGGGGGGAGACCCAGTACTTC
j_call: TRBJ1-2; v_call: TRBV29-1; d_call: -; clone_size: many; cdr3_aa: CSVKPGTANYGYTF; cdr3_nt: TGCAGCGTAAAACCCGGGACGGCAAACTATGGCTACACCTTC
j_call: TRBJ2-3; v_call: TRBV6-5; d_call: -; clone_size: many; cdr3_aa: CASSYSAGQVDTQYF; cdr3_nt: TGTGCCAGCAGTTACTCGGCGGGCCAGGTAGATACGCAGTATTTT
j_call: TRBJ1-1; v_call: TRBV27; d_call: -; clone_size: many; cdr3_aa: CASSLMGAANTEAFF; cdr3_nt: TGTGCCAGCAGTTTAATGGGGGCCGCGAACACTGAAGCTTTCTTT
j_call: TRBJ1-2; v_call: TRBV5-4; d_call: -; clone_size: many; cdr3_aa: CASSFQGRVERGYTF; cdr3_nt: TGTGCCAGCAGCTTCCAGGGGCGCGTCGAACGCGGCTACACCTTC
j_call: TRBJ2-5; v_call: TRBV4-2; d_call: TRBD1; clone_size: many; cdr3_aa: CASSRQGGTKTGGFVETQYF; cdr3_nt: TGTGCCAGCAGCCGCCAAGGCGGTACGAAAACAGGGGGCTTTGTGGAGACCCAGTACTTC
j_call: TRBJ2-1; v_call: TRBV2; d_call: -; clone_size: many; cdr3_aa: CASSEGGAGYNEQFF; cdr3_nt: TGTGCCAGCAGTGAGGGGGGGGCCGGGTACAATGAGCAGTTCTTC
j_call: TRBJ1-2; v_call: TRBV7-8; d_call: TRBD1; clone_size: many; cdr3_aa: CASSRQSGGDGYTF; cdr3_nt: TGTGCCAGCAGCCGACAGTCAGGGGGCGATGGCTACACCTTC
j_call: TRBJ1-2; v_call: TRBV3-1; d_call: -; clone_size: many; cdr3_aa: CASSQDTAGFTF; cdr3_nt: TGTGCCAGCAGCCAAGATACGGCAGGGTTCACCTTC
j_call: TRBJ2-3; v_call: TRBV12-3/TRBV12-4; d_call: -; clone_size: many; cdr3_aa: CASSNGPAGGSSWAQYF; cdr3_nt: TGTGCCAGCAGTAACGGGCCGGCTGGGGGTTCAAGTTGGGCGCAGTATTTT
j_call: TRBJ2-7; v_call: TRBV20-1; d_call: -; clone_size: many; cdr3_aa: CSAGPSGTSPYEQYF; cdr3_nt: TGCAGTGCTGGTCCGTCAGGGACATCCCCCTACGAGCAGTACTTC
j_call: TRBJ2-7; v_call: TRBV7-8; d_call: TRBD1; clone_size: many; cdr3_aa: CASSGRDRVTYEQYF; cdr3_nt: TGTGCCAGCAGCGGCCGGGACAGGGTCACATACGAGCAGTACTTC
j_call: TRBJ2-2; v_call: TRBV2; d_call: -; clone_size: many; cdr3_aa: CASSDEQASNTGELFF; cdr3_nt: TGTGCCAGCAGTGATGAACAGGCTTCGAACACCGGGGAGCTGTTTTTT
j_call: TRBJ2-5; v_call: TRBV5-1; d_call: TRBD2; clone_size: many; cdr3_aa: CASSLAAGARQETQYF; cdr3_nt: TGCGCCAGCAGCTTGGCAGCGGGGGCCCGACAAGAGACCCAGTACTTC
j_call: TRBJ1-1; v_call: TRBV6-5; d_call: -; clone_size: medium-sized; cdr3_aa: CASRGETEAFF; cdr3_nt: TGTGCCAGCAGAGGGGAGACTGAAGCTTTCTTT
j_call: TRBJ2-3; v_call: TRBV7-8; d_call: -; clone_size: many; cdr3_aa: CASSQNRAEDTQYF; cdr3_nt: TGTGCCAGCAGCCAGAACAGGGCCGAAGATACGCAGTATTTT
j_call: TRBJ1-3; v_call: TRBV7-6; d_call: -; clone_size: many; cdr3_aa: CASTSGGHLAGNTIYF; cdr3_nt: TGTGCCAGCACTAGCGGGGGCCACCTGGCTGGAAACACCATATATTTT
j_call: TRBJ2-7; v_call: TRBV5-1; d_call: -; clone_size: many; cdr3_aa: CASSLRWGQSDEQYF; cdr3_nt: TGCGCCAGCAGCTTGAGATGGGGACAATCAGACGAGCAGTACTTC
j_call: TRBJ1-3; v_call: TRBV6-5; d_call: -; clone_size: many; cdr3_aa: CASSYSTAGNTIYF; cdr3_nt: TGTGCCAGCAGTTATTCGACAGCTGGAAACACCATATATTTT
j_call: TRBJ1-4; v_call: TRBV9; d_call: -; clone_size: many; cdr3_aa: CASGTGGSFNEKLFF; cdr3_nt: TGTGCCAGCGGCACCGGAGGGTCGTTTAATGAAAAACTGTTTTTT
j_call: TRBJ1-3; v_call: TRBV5-1; d_call: -; clone_size: many; cdr3_aa: CASSSGPLGGNTIYF; cdr3_nt: TGCGCCAGCAGTTCAGGGCCCCTCGGCGGGAACACCATATATTTT
j_call: TRBJ2-5; v_call: TRBV20-1; d_call: TRBD1; clone_size: many; cdr3_aa: CSCTGGAETQYF; cdr3_nt: TGCAGTTGTACAGGGGGCGCCGAGACCCAGTACTTC
j_call: TRBJ1-5; v_call: TRBV29-1; d_call: -; clone_size: medium-sized; cdr3_aa: CSVADGVLGNQPQHF; cdr3_nt: TGCAGCGTCGCCGATGGGGTCCTTGGCAATCAGCCCCAGCATTTT
j_call: TRBJ2-7; v_call: TRBV15; d_call: -; clone_size: many; cdr3_aa: CATSRGESYEQYF; cdr3_nt: TGTGCCACCAGCAGAGGGGAATCCTACGAGCAGTACTTC
j_call: TRBJ2-2; v_call: TRBV24-1; d_call: -; clone_size: many; cdr3_aa: CATSDPGSRRELFF; cdr3_nt: TGTGCCACCAGTGATCCCGGGTCCCGGAGGGAGCTGTTTTTT
j_call: TRBJ2-1; v_call: TRBV20-1; d_call: TRBD2; clone_size: many; cdr3_aa: CSARGLAGDSYNEQFF; cdr3_nt: TGCAGTGCTAGAGGACTAGCGGGGGACTCCTACAATGAGCAGTTCTTC
j_call: TRBJ1-1; v_call: TRBV4-1; d_call: -; clone_size: many; cdr3_aa: CASSQEVAGGTEAFF; cdr3_nt: TGCGCCAGCAGCCAAGAAGTGGCAGGTGGGACTGAAGCTTTCTTT
j_call: TRBJ2-2; v_call: TRBV2; d_call: -; clone_size: many; cdr3_aa: CATLSGTTNTGELFF; cdr3_nt: TGTGCCACACTATCCGGGACAACGAACACCGGGGAGCTGTTTTTT
j_call: TRBJ2-2; v_call: TRBV13; d_call: -; clone_size: many; cdr3_aa: CASSLGGPGELFF; cdr3_nt: TGTGCCAGCAGCTTAGGTGGTCCCGGGGAGCTGTTTTTT
j_call: TRBJ2-7; v_call: TRBV6-5; d_call: TRBD2; clone_size: -; cdr3_aa: CASSSRGGYYEQYF; cdr3_nt: TGTGCCAGCAGTTCCCGGGGAGGGTACTACGAGCAGTACTTC
j_call: TRBJ1-2; v_call: TRBV20-1; d_call: -; clone_size: many; cdr3_aa: CSARDNNYGYTF; cdr3_nt: TGCAGTGCTAGGGACAATAACTATGGCTACACCTTC
j_call: TRBJ2-1; v_call: TRBV10-3; d_call: -; clone_size: many; cdr3_aa: CAISHTGSRNEQFF; cdr3_nt: TGTGCCATCAGTCATACAGGGTCGAGGAATGAGCAGTTCTTC
j_call: TRBJ2-7; v_call: TRBV29-1; d_call: TRBD1; clone_size: many; cdr3_aa: CSVEKGTGGSEQYF; cdr3_nt: TGCAGCGTTGAGAAAGGGACAGGGGGGAGCGAGCAGTACTTC
j_call: TRBJ1-5; v_call: TRBV20-1; d_call: -; clone_size: medium-sized; cdr3_aa: CSATPSNQPQHF; cdr3_nt: TGCAGTGCTACCCCTAGCAATCAGCCCCAGCATTTT
j_call: TRBJ1-6; v_call: TRBV6-5; d_call: -; clone_size: many; cdr3_aa: CASGASRAYSSSHSPLHF; cdr3_nt: TGTGCCAGCGGGGCGTCCCGGGCCTACTCATCCAGCCATTCACCCCTCCACTTT